Detailed here is one TCR beta chain. This clonotype was observed at least ten times. What this receptor recognizes is not known. One base away there is no much larger clone; base qualities are not given. This entry comes from a study of T cell repertoires in cytomegalovirus infection (dated by TCRdb to 2018 to 2020). As for the study more broadly: Peptide stimulations targeted recently identified HLA-C-restricted CMV epitopes, whose presentation resists viral immunomodulation, together with well-studied HLA-B-restricted epitopes. Donor HLA type was relevant to the analysis, as public TCR beta signatures indicated carriage of CMV infection together with the matching HLA type. Broader findings and caveats from the paper: Cumulative frequency of public TCR beta family members discriminated carriers of CMV infection plus the relevant HLA type in this cohort and an independent approximately 350-donor cohort. The ex vivo response was dominated by HLA-C-restricted CMV-specific TCR beta clonotypes, and the single most frequent clonotype in two of eight donors was supplied by these HLA-C-restricted clonotypes.

The germline V and J ends show losses of 1 base and 12 bases respectively, and no gene match explains 13 bases of the junction. Measured from the cysteine to the phenylalanine, the CDR3 is 16 residues long. The sequence is cut down to CDR3 DNA, 48 bases in frame from base 1. The germline V gene encodes CDR1 SGHTA and CDR2 FQGNSA. Sequencing used an Illumina HiSeq 1500. The raw public data were reprocessed by TCRdb itself: fastp quality trimming at Q25, MiXCR clonotype calling, in-frame beta chains only. Rows with one shared CDR3 protein collapse into an entry with the most common genes and DNA. In this sample the table shows roughly 730,000 distinct CDR3 sequences, approximately 33% of which occur a single time. In total, the top ten clones hold 18% of the sample. The intended sense of this specimen's treatment or condition label: in vitro stimulation with specific CMV peptide epitopes to enrich CMV-specific T cells.

Recombination joined TRBV7-2 with TRBJ2-1, and 9 junctional nucleotides match TRBD2. This sequence was found in a human donor in good health (CMV status not recorded). Some clones in this sample may be carry-over from other donors' samples. Sequencing used cultured PBMCs, obtained from culture after CMV antigen stimulation. The CDR3 reads as follows: CASSLGRASGNQGQFF. The base sequence is TGTGCCAGCAGCTTAGGGAGAGCTAGCGGGAATCAGGGGCAGTTCTTC. The reference TRBV7-2 and TRBJ2-1 proteins fill in what lies around the CDR3, so the full variable domain reads GAGVSQSPSNKVTEKGKDVELRCDPISGHTALYWYRQSLGQGLEFLIYFQGNSAPDKSGLPSDRFSAERTGGSVSTLTIQRTQQEDSAVYLCASSLGRASGNQGQFFGPGTRLTVL.